Listed below are T cell receptor beta chains from one sample, sequenced in a study of T-cell memory formation after mild COVID-19. TCRdb re-called the 5' RACE reads with MiXCR, one entry per CDR3 protein. The sample lists just over 400,000 distinct CDR3 sequences, more than 20% occurring once. Input material: PBMCs or a T cell subset sorted from them (not recorded which). Receptors originate from an adult woman who had mild COVID-19 (a few samples of this study predate the infection). Cell type and time point are not known. CDR3s include the opening cysteine and the closing phenylalanine or tryptophan. D genes are given only for firm matches. Size tells how often a clone was seen (once, few, many) or the class of an expanded clone, and some rows leave it out.

D gene: NA; V gene: TRBV9; J gene: TRBJ1-2; clone size: NA; CDR3 protein: CASSVGNSNYGYTF; CDR3 DNA: TGTGCCAGCAGCGTAGGGAACAGTAACTATGGCTACACCTTC
D gene: NA; V gene: TRBV29-1; J gene: TRBJ1-2; clone size: NA; CDR3 protein: CSAGRSDYGYTF; CDR3 DNA: TGCAGCGCCGGACGGAGCGACTATGGCTACACCTTC
D gene: TRBD1; V gene: TRBV4-1; J gene: TRBJ1-3; clone size: few; CDR3 protein: CASSQVEGATGNTIYF; CDR3 DNA: TGCGCCAGCAGCCAAGTTGAGGGGGCGACTGGAAACACCATATATTTT
D gene: TRBD2; V gene: TRBV2; J gene: TRBJ2-7; clone size: NA; CDR3 protein: CASRGLAGALSSEQYF; CDR3 DNA: TGTGCCAGCAGGGGACTAGCGGGGGCCTTATCCAGCGAGCAGTACTTC
D gene: TRBD1; V gene: TRBV11-2; J gene: TRBJ1-6; clone size: many; CDR3 protein: CASSDRGNSPLHF; CDR3 DNA: TGTGCCAGCAGCGACAGGGGGAATTCACCCCTCCACTTT
D gene: NA; V gene: TRBV15; J gene: TRBJ1-6; clone size: few; CDR3 protein: CATSSRQDSPLHF; CDR3 DNA: TGTGCCACCAGCAGCCGACAGGATTCACCCCTCCACTTT
D gene: NA; V gene: TRBV5-1; J gene: TRBJ2-1; clone size: NA; CDR3 protein: CASSLEVRSYNEQFF; CDR3 DNA: TGCGCCAGCAGCTTGGAGGTCCGCTCCTACAATGAGCAGTTCTTC
D gene: NA; V gene: TRBV20-1; J gene: TRBJ2-1; clone size: few; CDR3 protein: CSAPKPPYNEQFF; CDR3 DNA: TGCAGTGCTCCAAAGCCTCCCTACAATGAGCAGTTCTTC
D gene: TRBD1; V gene: TRBV7-9; J gene: TRBJ2-7; clone size: few; CDR3 protein: CASSLGGWYEQYF; CDR3 DNA: TGTGCCAGCAGCCTAGGGGGCTGGTACGAGCAGTACTTC
D gene: TRBD2; V gene: TRBV27; J gene: TRBJ2-5; clone size: few; CDR3 protein: CASRGLDRETQYF; CDR3 DNA: TGTGCCAGCAGGGGACTAGATCGGGAGACCCAGTACTTC
D gene: NA; V gene: TRBV15; J gene: TRBJ2-1; clone size: NA; CDR3 protein: CATSRATGRGITNEQFF; CDR3 DNA: TGTGCCACCAGCAGGGCAACAGGGCGGGGGATAACCAATGAGCAGTTCTTC
D gene: TRBD1; V gene: TRBV6-2/TRBV6-3; J gene: TRBJ1-1; clone size: few; CDR3 protein: CASSWDRGLTEAFF; CDR3 DNA: TGTGCCAGCAGTTGGGACAGGGGGCTCACTGAAGCTTTCTTT
D gene: NA; V gene: TRBV12-3/TRBV12-4; J gene: TRBJ1-4; clone size: NA; CDR3 protein: CASSDRDTPTNEKLFF; CDR3 DNA: TGTGCCAGCAGTGACCGGGACACTCCGACTAATGAAAAACTGTTTTTT
D gene: NA; V gene: TRBV3-1; J gene: TRBJ1-5; clone size: NA; CDR3 protein: CASSQSEGDPSQHF; CDR3 DNA: TGTGCCAGCAGCCAGAGCGAGGGCGACCCCTCCCAGCATTTT
D gene: NA; V gene: TRBV19; J gene: TRBJ1-6; clone size: NA; CDR3 protein: CASSIGASNSPLHF; CDR3 DNA: TGTGCCAGTAGTATCGGGGCGTCTAATTCACCCCTCCACTTT
D gene: TRBD1; V gene: TRBV7-2; J gene: TRBJ1-1; clone size: NA; CDR3 protein: CASSPWDSHTEAFF; CDR3 DNA: TGTGCCAGCAGCCCGTGGGACAGCCACACTGAAGCTTTCTTT
D gene: NA; V gene: TRBV29-1; J gene: TRBJ1-2; clone size: few; CDR3 protein: CSAIVAYGYTF; CDR3 DNA: TGCAGCGCCATTGTCGCCTATGGCTACACCTTC
D gene: TRBD1; V gene: TRBV27; J gene: TRBJ2-1; clone size: few; CDR3 protein: CASSTPGQQYNEQFF; CDR3 DNA: TGTGCCAGCAGTACACCGGGACAGCAGTACAATGAGCAGTTCTTC
D gene: TRBD2; V gene: TRBV7-7; J gene: TRBJ2-3; clone size: NA; CDR3 protein: CASSSYPRTSGGVDTQYF; CDR3 DNA: TGTGCCAGCAGCTCTTACCCCAGGACTAGCGGGGGGGTGGATACGCAGTATTTT
D gene: NA; V gene: TRBV5-1; J gene: TRBJ2-2; clone size: few; CDR3 protein: CASSPHNTGELFF; CDR3 DNA: TGCGCCAGCAGCCCTCACAACACCGGGGAGCTGTTTTTT
D gene: TRBD2; V gene: TRBV12-3/TRBV12-4; J gene: TRBJ2-7; clone size: NA; CDR3 protein: CASRLARSPDYEQYF; CDR3 DNA: TGTGCCAGCAGACTAGCGCGTTCACCAGACTACGAGCAGTACTTC
D gene: TRBD1; V gene: TRBV12-3/TRBV12-4; J gene: TRBJ1-3; clone size: few; CDR3 protein: CASMISGQYGNTIYF; CDR3 DNA: TGTGCCAGCATGATATCGGGACAGTACGGAAACACCATATATTTT
D gene: TRBD1; V gene: TRBV24-1; J gene: TRBJ2-5; clone size: once; CDR3 protein: CATSDWDRGKETKYF; CDR3 DNA: TGTGCCACCAGTGACTGGGACAGGGGCAAAGAGACCAAGTACTTC
D gene: TRBD2; V gene: TRBV20-1; J gene: TRBJ2-1; clone size: NA; CDR3 protein: CSALKLAGGPNEQFF; CDR3 DNA: TGCAGTGCTCTTAAACTAGCGGGAGGGCCCAATGAGCAGTTCTTC
D gene: TRBD2; V gene: TRBV15; J gene: TRBJ2-5; clone size: NA; CDR3 protein: CATSWRESGEETQYF; CDR3 DNA: TGTGCCACCTCCTGGCGGGAGAGTGGTGAAGAGACCCAGTACTTC
D gene: TRBD2; V gene: TRBV5-1; J gene: TRBJ2-1; clone size: NA; CDR3 protein: CASSLVSGVPDEQFF; CDR3 DNA: TGCGCCAGCAGCTTGGTTAGCGGGGTCCCGGATGAGCAGTTCTTC
D gene: NA; V gene: TRBV7-2; J gene: TRBJ1-5; clone size: few; CDR3 protein: CASSPGGMNNQPQHF; CDR3 DNA: TGTGCCAGCAGCCCCGGGGGGATGAACAATCAGCCCCAGCATTTT
D gene: NA; V gene: TRBV6-2/TRBV6-3; J gene: TRBJ2-7; clone size: NA; CDR3 protein: CASSHSGDPRPNTYEQYF; CDR3 DNA: TGTGCCAGCAGTCACTCAGGGGACCCACGGCCAAATACCTACGAGCAGTACTTC
D gene: NA; V gene: TRBV20-1; J gene: TRBJ2-5; clone size: NA; CDR3 protein: CSARRQGNQETQYF; CDR3 DNA: TGCAGTGCTAGACGGCAGGGAAATCAAGAGACCCAGTACTTC
D gene: NA; V gene: TRBV4-3; J gene: TRBJ2-3; clone size: NA; CDR3 protein: CASSQDSGNADTQYF; CDR3 DNA: TGCGCCAGCAGCCAAGATAGTGGTAATGCAGATACGCAGTATTTT
D gene: NA; V gene: TRBV15; J gene: TRBJ2-2; clone size: NA; CDR3 protein: CATSRDRVGTGELFF; CDR3 DNA: TGTGCCACCAGCAGAGATCGGGTAGGCACCGGGGAGCTGTTTTTT
D gene: NA; V gene: TRBV11-2; J gene: TRBJ2-1; clone size: NA; CDR3 protein: CASSLDPQKNEQFF; CDR3 DNA: TGTGCCAGCAGCTTAGACCCGCAGAAGAATGAGCAGTTCTTC
D gene: TRBD2; V gene: TRBV18; J gene: TRBJ2-5; clone size: NA; CDR3 protein: CASNSPSGGLETQYF; CDR3 DNA: TGTGCCAGCAACAGCCCCAGCGGGGGGCTAGAGACCCAGTACTTC
D gene: TRBD2; V gene: TRBV7-2; J gene: TRBJ2-2; clone size: few; CDR3 protein: CASSPSGSTGELFF; CDR3 DNA: TGTGCCAGCAGCCCCAGCGGGAGCACCGGGGAGCTGTTTTTT
D gene: NA; V gene: TRBV7-8; J gene: TRBJ1-1; clone size: NA; CDR3 protein: CASSLGGAGLDTEAFF; CDR3 DNA: TGTGCCAGCAGCTTGGGGGGGGCTGGGTTAGACACTGAAGCTTTCTTT
D gene: NA; V gene: TRBV20-1; J gene: TRBJ2-1; clone size: NA; CDR3 protein: CSVRLGGTYNEQFF; CDR3 DNA: TGCAGTGTAAGGTTAGGGGGGACCTACAATGAGCAGTTCTTC
D gene: NA; V gene: TRBV5-1; J gene: TRBJ2-5; clone size: few; CDR3 protein: CASSLSRGSIETQYF; CDR3 DNA: TGCGCCAGCAGCTTGTCAAGGGGTTCGATAGAGACCCAGTACTTC
D gene: NA; V gene: TRBV5-1; J gene: TRBJ1-2; clone size: NA; CDR3 protein: CASSLGLSYGYTF; CDR3 DNA: TGCGCCAGCAGCCTGGGCCTAAGCTATGGCTACACCTTC
D gene: NA; V gene: TRBV5-1; J gene: TRBJ1-1; clone size: NA; CDR3 protein: CASSLAVHGSTEAFF; CDR3 DNA: TGCGCCAGCAGCTTGGCCGTTCATGGGAGCACTGAAGCTTTCTTT
D gene: TRBD2; V gene: TRBV9; J gene: TRBJ2-3; clone size: few; CDR3 protein: CASSARLATDTQYF; CDR3 DNA: TGTGCCAGCAGCGCTCGACTAGCAACAGATACGCAGTATTTT
D gene: TRBD2; V gene: TRBV2; J gene: TRBJ2-3; clone size: NA; CDR3 protein: CASIQGLAGRLSTDTQYF; CDR3 DNA: TGTGCCAGCATTCAAGGACTAGCGGGGCGCCTAAGCACAGATACGCAGTATTTT
D gene: NA; V gene: TRBV11-2; J gene: TRBJ2-7; clone size: NA; CDR3 protein: CASSNLEAEQYF; CDR3 DNA: TGTGCCAGCAGCAACCTGGAGGCCGAGCAGTACTTC
D gene: NA; V gene: TRBV6-6; J gene: TRBJ2-7; clone size: NA; CDR3 protein: CASSYSTGDGGEQYF; CDR3 DNA: TGTGCCAGCAGTTACTCGACCGGGGATGGAGGCGAGCAGTACTTC
D gene: NA; V gene: TRBV19; J gene: TRBJ1-5; clone size: few; CDR3 protein: CASSPVRGKQVNQPQHF; CDR3 DNA: TGTGCCAGTAGCCCCGTCCGGGGAAAACAGGTCAATCAGCCCCAGCATTTT